The 6 T cell receptor beta chains listed next were all sequenced from one sample in a study of cytomegalovirus exposure and HLA in healthy donors. In the PCR, 60 Vbeta and 13 Jbeta primers were used. Libraries were prepared by immunoSEQ multiplex PCR; TCRdb keeps only in-frame clonotypes and omits some of them. The sample lists 150,000 or so clones; approximately 80% were seen once. Sequencing was carried out using PBMCs. The receptors come from a male donor in good health and CMV-seronegative.

The rearrangement uses TRBV7-6 and TRBJ1-2; 8 bases fit TRBD1. The junction had 7 bases not matched to a gene; V was cut back by 8 bases and J by 8 bases. Germline-derived CDR1 and CDR2 are SGHVS and FNYEAQ. The CDR3 sequence is 12 residues long. The CDR3 protein is CASGAGGYGYTF. CDR3 bases: TGTGCCAGCGGGGCAGGGGGCTACGGCTACACCTTC.

Points on this clone: This specimen includes other DNA sequences encoding the same CDR3. The gene calls are TRBV7-3 and TRBJ2-2; D is unresolved. Looked up from germline, CDR1 is SGHTA and CDR2 is FQGTGA. V dropped 5 bases and J dropped 6 bases, with 7 bases sitting between them. The CDR3 is 12 amino acids. As DNA, the CDR3 is TGTGCCAGCAGCCTCTATCCCGGGGAGCTGTTTTTT. Translated: CASSLYPGELFF. Variable domain in full (rest from reference TRBV7-3 and TRBJ2-2): GAGVSQTPSNKVTEKGKYVELRCDPISGHTALYWYRQSLGQGPEFLIYFQGTGAADDSGLPNDRFFAVRPEGSVSTLKIQRTERGDSAVYLCASSLYPGELFFGEGSRLTVL.

J is TRBJ2-5 and V is TRBV28; perhaps TRBD1 as D (6 bases). From germline, CDR1 is MDHEN and CDR2 SYDVKM. Deletions cut 3 bases from V and 5 bases from J, with 10 bases between. This CDR3 spans 13 amino acids. CDR3 in DNA: TGTGCCAGCAGTTTTAGGCAGGGGGAGACCCAGTACTTC. Residues: CASSFRQGETQYF. Full variable domain (outside the CDR3, taken from reference TRBV28 and TRBJ2-5): DVKVTQSSRYLVKRTGEKVFLECVQDMDHENMFWYRQDPGLGLRLIYFSYDVKMKEKGDIPEGYSVSREKKERFSLILESASTNQTSMYLCASSFRQGETQYFGPGTRLLVL.

This clone was seen only a few times. The chain couples TRBV7-9 to TRBJ2-1; the D is unclear. This CDR3 region has 11 residues. Germline CDR1 SEHNR, CDR2 FQNEAQ (reference sequence). The V end was cut by 4 bases, the J end by 7 bases, with 5 bases between. CDR3 sequence: CASSSSNEQFF. CDR3 sequence (DNA): TGTGCCAGCAGCTCTTCTAATGAGCAGTTCTTC.

The chain has TRBV30 and TRBJ2-5; the match to TRBD1 covers 10 bases. Germline trimming cut 5 bases from V and 5 bases from J; bases unmatched to any gene: 14. The length of the CDR3 is 16 residues. Germline-derived CDR1 and CDR2 are GTSNPN and SVGIG (reference sequence). The CDR3 loop is CAWGGMTGGAWETQYF. The CDR3 bases are TGTGCCTGGGGGGGCATGACAGGGGGCGCCTGGGAGACCCAGTACTTC. The full variable domain, with the rest looked up from reference TRBV30 and TRBJ2-5, is SQTIHQWPATLVQPVGSPLSLECTVEGTSNPNLYWYRQAAGRGLQLLFYSVGIGQISSEVPQNLSASRPQDRQFILSSKKLLLSDSGFYLCAWGGMTGGAWETQYFGPGTRLLVL.

The chain recombines TRBV30 with TRBJ1-1; tentative D call: TRBD1 (6 bases). CDR1 GTSNPN and CDR2 SVGIG come from the germline V gene (reference sequence). The CDR3 loop spans 14 amino acids. The V gene lost 4 bases and the J gene lost 0 bases, with 12 bases spanning the gap. Written as DNA, the CDR3 is TGTGCCTGGACCGCCGCAGGGGTGAACACTGAAGCTTTCTTT. It translates to CAWTAAGVNTEAFF.